Listed below are T cell receptor beta chains from one sample, sequenced in a study of blood T cell repertoires in COVID-19. The table came from immunoSEQ multiplex PCR; TCRdb's copy has only in-frame clones and leaves some out. Seen here are approximately 160,000 clones, 90% observed once, and the top ten hold around 0.53%. Source material: peripheral blood. These receptors came from a man aged 50-60 years with acute or convalescent COVID-19. CDR3s include the opening cysteine and the closing phenylalanine or tryptophan. The D gene is left open where the match is weak. A row's size may be missing; if present it is once, few, many or a size class.

cdr3_aa | cdr3_nt | clone_size | v_call | d_call | j_call
CASSPQGTQETQYF | TGTGCCAGCTCACCACAGGGGACACAAGAGACCCAGTACTTC | NA | TRBV18 | NA | TRBJ2-5
CATSDLPGQGTGELFF | TGTGCCACCAGTGACCTCCCGGGACAGGGGACCGGGGAGCTGTTTTTT | NA | TRBV24-1 | TRBD1 | TRBJ2-2
CASSPVRGDEQYF | TGTGCCAGCAGCCCCGTTAGGGGCGACGAGCAGTACTTC | NA | TRBV7-9 | NA | TRBJ2-7
CASSLEQYGYTF | TGTGCCAGCAGCTTAGAACAGTATGGCTACACCTTC | few | TRBV7-9 | NA | TRBJ1-2
CATARDTSTDTQYF | TGTGCCACCGCCCGGGACACTAGCACAGATACGCAGTATTTT | NA | TRBV24-1 | NA | TRBJ2-3
CASSLMGLAKMTDTQYF | TGTGCCAGCAGTCTCATGGGACTAGCTAAAATGACAGATACGCAGTATTTT | NA | TRBV27 | TRBD2 | TRBJ2-3
CASSRTGRNEKLFF | TGTGCCAGCAGCAGGACAGGGCGGAATGAAAAACTGTTTTTT | NA | TRBV5-4 | TRBD1 | TRBJ1-4
CASSSPFRDPFRGRREQFF | TGTGCCAGTAGTTCTCCATTCAGGGATCCTTTCAGGGGGCGACGGGAGCAGTTCTTC | NA | TRBV19 | TRBD1 | TRBJ2-1
CASSSGLENYEQYF | TGTGCCAGCAGTTCGGGACTCGAAAACTACGAGCAGTACTTC | NA | TRBV27 | NA | TRBJ2-7
CASSSALAGERDTQYF | TGTGCCAGCAGCTCAGCCCTGGCGGGAGAACGAGATACGCAGTATTTT | NA | TRBV7-8 | TRBD2 | TRBJ2-3
CASSQSGLTGGKLFF | TGCGCCAGCAGCCAATCGGGACTTACGGGAGGAAAACTGTTTTTT | NA | TRBV4-3 | NA | TRBJ1-4
CATAKGGGNTNTEAFF | TGTGCCACCGCGAAAGGGGGGGGCAACACGAACACTGAAGCTTTCTTT | few | TRBV10-3 | NA | TRBJ1-1
CASSFGQGYGETQYF | TGTGCCAGCAGCTTTGGACAGGGCTATGGGGAGACCCAGTACTTC | NA | TRBV11-2 | TRBD1 | TRBJ2-5
CASSFHLAGLTYEQYF | TGTGCCAGCAGTTTCCACCTAGCGGGGCTAACCTACGAGCAGTACTTC | once | TRBV28 | TRBD2 | TRBJ2-7
CASRGSYQPQHF | TGTGCCAGCAGGGGCAGTTATCAGCCCCAGCATTTT | NA | TRBV6-5 | NA | TRBJ1-5
CASSLGAHYEQYF | TGTGCCAGCAGCTTAGGGGCTCATTACGAGCAGTACTTC | once | TRBV7-6 | NA | TRBJ2-7
CATSRGATGGSTEAFF | TGTGCCACCAGCAGGGGGGCGACAGGGGGTTCCACTGAAGCTTTCTTT | NA | TRBV15 | TRBD1 | TRBJ1-1
CASRRVGELFF | TGTGCCAGCAGGAGAGTCGGGGAGCTGTTTTTT | NA | TRBV6-6 | NA | TRBJ2-2
CASSQERETVNGAKNIQYF | TGTGCCAGCAGCCAAGAAAGGGAGACCGTAAACGGGGCCAAAAACATTCAGTACTTC | NA | TRBV3-1/TRBV3-2 | NA | TRBJ2-4
CASSLTGEGYTF | TGTGCCAGCAGCCTGACAGGTGAAGGCTACACCTTC | NA | TRBV12-3/TRBV12-4 | NA | TRBJ1-2
CASRTGNEQFF | TGTGCCAGCCGTACAGGCAATGAGCAGTTCTTC | NA | TRBV19 | NA | TRBJ2-1
CASSLVPRGGYTF | TGTGCCAGCAGCTTAGTACCCAGGGGTGGCTACACCTTC | NA | TRBV7-2 | NA | TRBJ1-2
CSAEDGYGTQYF | TGCAGCGCAGAAGACGGGTACGGGACCCAGTACTTC | once | TRBV29-1 | NA | TRBJ2-5
CASSGPSGSSVTGELFF | TGTGCCAGCAGCGGGCCTAGCGGGAGCTCGGTCACCGGGGAGCTGTTTTTT | NA | TRBV11-3 | TRBD2 | TRBJ2-2
CASSPQGGGTSDIQYF | TGTGCCAGCAGCCCTCAAGGGGGGGGGACTAGCGACATTCAGTACTTC | NA | TRBV9 | TRBD2 | TRBJ2-4
CASSGWDTRDAEAFF | TGTGCCAGCAGCGGATGGGACACCCGGGACGCTGAAGCTTTCTTT | NA | TRBV9 | NA | TRBJ1-1
CASGGGDSYNEQFF | TGTGCCAGTGGGGGGGGTGACTCCTACAATGAGCAGTTCTTC | NA | TRBV19 | TRBD2 | TRBJ2-1
CASSAGTSGATDTQYF | TGTGCCAGCAGTGCCGGGACTAGCGGGGCCACAGATACGCAGTATTTT | NA | TRBV27 | TRBD2 | TRBJ2-3
CASSPDWAAAGDTEAFF | TGTGCCAGCAGCCCAGACTGGGCAGCGGCTGGTGACACTGAAGCTTTCTTT | NA | TRBV14 | NA | TRBJ1-1
CATSRVTGEQFF | TGTGCCACCAGCAGAGTGACAGGGGAGCAGTTCTTC | once | TRBV15 | TRBD1 | TRBJ2-1
CASSVAGTTDTQYF | TGTGCCAGCTCCGTAGCGGGAACCACAGATACGCAGTATTTT | NA | TRBV18 | TRBD2 | TRBJ2-3
CATSPPAVSGVRELFF | TGTGCCACCAGTCCCCCCGCAGTTAGCGGGGTAAGGGAGCTGTTTTTT | NA | TRBV24-1 | TRBD2 | TRBJ2-2
CASSIRPTAGSNQPQHF | TGTGCCAGTAGTATCCGACCGACAGCCGGTAGCAATCAGCCCCAGCATTTT | NA | TRBV19 | NA | TRBJ1-5
CASSPGPTGVSYGYTF | TGTGCCAGCAGCCCCGGTCCGACAGGGGTCAGCTATGGCTACACCTTC | few | TRBV4-2 | TRBD1 | TRBJ1-2
CASRDISGGLPTDTQYF | TGTGCCAGTAGGGACATTTCCGGGGGACTTCCCACAGATACGCAGTATTTT | few | TRBV19 | NA | TRBJ2-3
CSASLGYTF | TGCAGTGCTAGTCTTGGCTACACCTTC | NA | TRBV20-1 | NA | TRBJ1-2
CASSSSPYEQYF | TGTGCCAGCAGCTCCAGTCCCTACGAGCAGTACTTC | NA | TRBV7-9 | NA | TRBJ2-7
CSASSAGGKTDTQYF | TGCAGTGCTAGTTCAGCGGGAGGCAAAACAGATACGCAGTATTTT | NA | TRBV20-1 | TRBD2 | TRBJ2-3
CASSSDSEPDTQYF | TGTGCCAGCAGCTCGGACTCCGAGCCAGATACGCAGTATTTT | NA | TRBV13 | NA | TRBJ2-3